The 8 T cell receptor beta chains in this list originate from one sample, sequenced in a study of T cells in Graves' hyperthyroidism and ophthalmopathy. RNA transcripts were the template for amplifying TCR beta CDR3 regions. HTBI primers were the set used in a first-round RT-PCR of the TCR CDR3. Via MiXCR, TCRdb re-called the multiplex PCR reads, giving one row per CDR3 protein. Of 700,000 to 950,000 distinct CDR3 sequences in the sample, over 35% are singletons; the top ten hold approximately 31%. The sequenced sample consisted of blood. The receptor source for this set is a middle-aged woman with Graves' hyperthyroidism.

The chain links TRBV10-3 to TRBJ2-6, with D perhaps given as TRBD1 or TRBD2 (5 bases each). Germline V gene lookup returns CDR1 ENHRY and CDR2 SYGVKD. The ends were cut back, 10 bases at V and 15 bases at J, with 16 bases in the middle. The CDR3 length is 11 residues. Written as DNA, the CDR3 is TGTGCCACCCGGGGTCGGGACGGCCTGACTTTC. The encoded protein is CATRGRDGLTF.

The chain employs TRBV6-5 and TRBJ2-2; D ambiguous. Trimming cost V 7 bases and J 3 bases, with 12 bases left between them. CDR3 length: 14 amino acids. The germline V gene encodes CDR1 MNHEY and CDR2 SVGAGI. This chain's CDR3 is CASKAQIDTGELFF. Here the CDR3 DNA reads TGTGCCAGCAAGGCACAGATAGACACCGGGGAGCTGTTTTTT.

The chain employs TRBV5-1 and TRBJ2-7; 7 bases match TRBD2. V lost 2 bases, J lost 0 bases, and 5 bases stayed unmatched. There are 15 residues in the CDR3. CDR1 and CDR2 from the germline V gene are SGHRS and YFSETQ. In DNA, the CDR3 is TGCGCCAGCAGCTTAGGGCGGGAGTTCTCCTACGAGCAGTACTTC. This encodes CASSLGREFSYEQYF. Based on the CDR3 plus reference TRBV5-1 and TRBJ2-7, the full variable domain is KAGVTQTPRYLIKTRGQQVTLSCSPISGHRSVSWYQQTPGQGLQFLFEYFSETQRNKGNFPGRFSGRQFSNSRSEMNVSTLELGDSALYLCASSLGREFSYEQYFGPGTRLTVT.

This sequence joins TRBV7-2 and TRBJ2-5; TRBD2 might be the D (5 bases). The CDR3 runs to 13 residues. Trimming cost V 7 bases and J 3 bases, with 12 bases left between them. The germline V gene encodes CDR1 SGHTA and CDR2 FQGNSA. The CDR3, as DNA: TGTGCCAGCAACGACTACACCGAAGAGACCCAGTACTTC. This translates into CASNDYTEETQYF.

As to this clonotype: One junction end disagrees with the germline gene, perhaps due to a read error. J is TRBJ1-5 and V is TRBV4-1; 11 positions agree with TRBD1. Germline V gene lookup returns CDR1 MGHRA and CDR2 YSYEKL. CDR3 size: 15 residues. CDR3 loop: CASGQGQGAHQPQHF. The DNA for the CDR3 is TGCGCCAGCGGCCAAGGACAGGGGGCTCATCAGCCCCAGCATTTT.

There are a few counts of this clonotype. The genes are TRBV5-1 and TRBJ1-2; TRBD1 agrees at 9 bases. Germline V gene sequence: CDR1 SGHRS, CDR2 YFSETQ. Trimming at V came to 3 bases and at J to 2 bases, leaving 5 bases not matched to a gene. This CDR3 spans 15 amino acids. CDR3 sequence reads: CASSWGQGSNYGYTF. In DNA, the CDR3 is TGCGCCAGCAGCTGGGGACAGGGCTCGAACTATGGCTACACCTTC.

As for this clonotype: Here the CDR3 omits its conserved ending phenylalanine or tryptophan, so a read error is the likely source. V usage is TRBV7-7 and J usage is TRBJ2-7, with D possibly matching TRBD1 (5 bases). This CDR3 region has 13 residues. Germline values: CDR1 SSHAT, CDR2 FNYEAQ (reference sequence). The CDR3 bases are TGTGCTAGCAGCTTAGCAGGGAACTACGAGCAGTACCTC. The encoded protein is CASSLAGNYEQYL.

This chain links TRBV7-9 with TRBJ2-7; a weak D match, TRBD1 (6 bases). The CDR3 contains 16 residues. Trimming took 4 bases from V and 6 from J, leaving 22 bases between them. Germline V CDR1 and CDR2: SEHNR, FQNEAQ (reference sequence). CDR3 sequence: CASSWSPGTRPLEQYF. CDR3 bases: TGTGCCAGCAGCTGGTCCCCCGGGACACGGCCTCTCGAGCAGTACTTC.